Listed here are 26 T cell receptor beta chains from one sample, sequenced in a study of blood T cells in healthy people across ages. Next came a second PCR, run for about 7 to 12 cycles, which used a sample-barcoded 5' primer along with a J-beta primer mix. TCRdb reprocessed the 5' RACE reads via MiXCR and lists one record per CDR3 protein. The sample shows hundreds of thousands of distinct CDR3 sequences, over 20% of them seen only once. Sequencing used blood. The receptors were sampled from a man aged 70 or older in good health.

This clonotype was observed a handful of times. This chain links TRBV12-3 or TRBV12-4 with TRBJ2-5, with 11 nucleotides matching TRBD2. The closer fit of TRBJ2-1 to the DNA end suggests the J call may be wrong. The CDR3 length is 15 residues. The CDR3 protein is CASVEASGRYNEQFF. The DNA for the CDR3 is TGTGCCAGCGTGGAGGCTAGCGGGAGGTACAATGAGCAGTTCTTC.

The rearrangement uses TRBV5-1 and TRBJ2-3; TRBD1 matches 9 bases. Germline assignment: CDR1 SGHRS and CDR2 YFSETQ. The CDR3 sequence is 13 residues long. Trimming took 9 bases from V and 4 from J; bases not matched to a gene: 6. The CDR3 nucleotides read TGCGCCACATCGACAGGGGGGGCAGATACGCAGTATTTT. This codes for CATSTGGADTQYF.

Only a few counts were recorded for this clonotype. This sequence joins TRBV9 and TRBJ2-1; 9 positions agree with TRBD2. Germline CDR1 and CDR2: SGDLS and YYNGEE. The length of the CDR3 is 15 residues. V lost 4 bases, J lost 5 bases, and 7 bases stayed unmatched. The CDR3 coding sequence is TGTGCCAGCAGCACTACGGGACTAGCAGACAATGAGCAGTTCTTC. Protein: CASSTTGLADNEQFF.

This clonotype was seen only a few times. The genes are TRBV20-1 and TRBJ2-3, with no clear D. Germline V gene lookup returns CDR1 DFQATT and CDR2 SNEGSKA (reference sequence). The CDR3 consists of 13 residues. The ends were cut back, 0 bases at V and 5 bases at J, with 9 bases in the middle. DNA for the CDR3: TGCAGTGCTAGAGATGGTAGCCTAGATACGCAGTATTTT. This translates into CSARDGSLDTQYF.

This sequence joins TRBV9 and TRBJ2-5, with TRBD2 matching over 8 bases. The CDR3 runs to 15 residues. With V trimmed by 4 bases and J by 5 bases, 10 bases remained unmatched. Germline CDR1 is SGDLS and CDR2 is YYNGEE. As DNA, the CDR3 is TGTGCCAGCAGCTCCGGGGGGGCAGGGATTGAGACCCAGTACTTC. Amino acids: CASSSGGAGIETQYF. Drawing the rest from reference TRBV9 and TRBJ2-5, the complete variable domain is DSGVTQTPKHLITATGQRVTLRCSPRSGDLSVYWYQQSLDQGLQFLIQYYNGEERAKGNILERFSAQQFPDLHSELNLSSLELGDSALYFCASSSGGAGIETQYFGPGTRLLVL.

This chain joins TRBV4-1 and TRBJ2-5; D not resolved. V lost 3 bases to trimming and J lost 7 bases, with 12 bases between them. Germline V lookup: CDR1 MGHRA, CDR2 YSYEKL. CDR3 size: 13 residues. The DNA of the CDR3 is TGCGCCAGCAGCCAGCAGGTTGAAGGGACCCAGTACTTC. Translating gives CASSQQVEGTQYF.

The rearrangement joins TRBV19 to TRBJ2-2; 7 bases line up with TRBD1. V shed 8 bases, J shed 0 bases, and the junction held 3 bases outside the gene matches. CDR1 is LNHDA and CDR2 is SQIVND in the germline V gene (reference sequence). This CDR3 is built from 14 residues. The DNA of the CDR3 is TGTGCCAGTGAAGGGACAGCGAACACCGGGGAGCTGTTTTTT. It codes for CASEGTANTGELFF.

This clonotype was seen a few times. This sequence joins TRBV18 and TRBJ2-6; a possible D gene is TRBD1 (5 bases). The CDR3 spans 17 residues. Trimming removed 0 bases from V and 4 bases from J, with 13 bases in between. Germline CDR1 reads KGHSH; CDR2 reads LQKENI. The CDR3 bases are TGTGCCAGCTCACCACCTTCGTCAGGGTACGGGGCCAACGTCCTGACTTTC. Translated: CASSPPSSGYGANVLTF.

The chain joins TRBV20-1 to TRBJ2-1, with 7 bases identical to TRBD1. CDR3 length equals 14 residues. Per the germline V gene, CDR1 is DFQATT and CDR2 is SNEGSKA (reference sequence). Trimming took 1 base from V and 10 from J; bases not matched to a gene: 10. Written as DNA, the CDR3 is TGCAGTGCTAGAGCTTGGGGACAGAGTATCGAGCAGTTCTTC. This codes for CSARAWGQSIEQFF.

As DNA, the CDR3 is TGTGCCAGCACCGACGGGAGTTGGCTGGAGCAGTACTTC. It codes for CASTDGSWLEQYF. The chain joins TRBV6-2 or TRBV6-3 to TRBJ2-7; maybe TRBD2 (6 bases). CDR1 MNHEY and CDR2 SVGEGT come from the germline V gene. This CDR3 region has 13 residues. V was cut by 7 bases and J by 7 bases, with 17 bases left in between.

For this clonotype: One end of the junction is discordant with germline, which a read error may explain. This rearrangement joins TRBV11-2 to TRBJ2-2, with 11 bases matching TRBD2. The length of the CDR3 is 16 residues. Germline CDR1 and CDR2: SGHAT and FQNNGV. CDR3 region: CASSPIAGGNTGELLF. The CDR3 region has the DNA TGTGCCAGCAGCCCAATAGCGGGAGGGAACACCGGGGAGCTGCTTTTT.

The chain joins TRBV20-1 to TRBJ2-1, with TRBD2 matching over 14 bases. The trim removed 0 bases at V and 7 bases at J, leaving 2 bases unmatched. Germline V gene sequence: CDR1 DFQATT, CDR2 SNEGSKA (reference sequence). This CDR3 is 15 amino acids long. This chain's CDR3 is CSARDGTSGRNEQFF. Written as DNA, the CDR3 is TGCAGTGCTAGAGATGGGACTAGCGGGAGAAATGAGCAGTTCTTC.

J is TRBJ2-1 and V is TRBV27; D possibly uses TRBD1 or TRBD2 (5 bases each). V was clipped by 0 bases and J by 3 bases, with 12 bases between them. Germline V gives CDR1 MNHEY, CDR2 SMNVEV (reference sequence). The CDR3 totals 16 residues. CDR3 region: CASSLSRGTHYNEQFF. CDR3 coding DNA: TGTGCCAGCAGTTTATCGAGAGGGACCCACTACAATGAGCAGTTCTTC.

The CDR3 region is CSASSGRDQETQYF. In DNA form, the CDR3 reads TGCAGTGCCTCTAGCGGGAGGGACCAAGAGACCCAGTACTTC. The V call is TRBV20-1, the J call TRBJ2-5; 12 bases align to TRBD2. Unmatched junction bases numbered 2, after V lost 6 bases and J lost 0 bases. Germline V gene data show CDR1 as DFQATT and CDR2 as SNEGSKA (reference sequence). The CDR3 runs to 14 residues.

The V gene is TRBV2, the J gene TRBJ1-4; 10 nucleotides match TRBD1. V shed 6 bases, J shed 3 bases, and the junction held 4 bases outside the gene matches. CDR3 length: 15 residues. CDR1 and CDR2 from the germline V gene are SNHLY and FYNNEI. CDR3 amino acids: CASRDRGLSNEKLFF. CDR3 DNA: TGTGCCAGCAGAGACAGGGGGCTGTCTAATGAAAAACTGTTTTTT.

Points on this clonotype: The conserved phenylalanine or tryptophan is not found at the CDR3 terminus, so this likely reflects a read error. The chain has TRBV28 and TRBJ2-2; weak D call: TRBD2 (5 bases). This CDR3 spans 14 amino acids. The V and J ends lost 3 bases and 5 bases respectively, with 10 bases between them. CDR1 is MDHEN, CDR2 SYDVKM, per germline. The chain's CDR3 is CASSFYPGTGELFS. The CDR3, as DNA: TGTGCCAGCAGTTTTTATCCGGGGACCGGGGAGCTGTTTTCT.

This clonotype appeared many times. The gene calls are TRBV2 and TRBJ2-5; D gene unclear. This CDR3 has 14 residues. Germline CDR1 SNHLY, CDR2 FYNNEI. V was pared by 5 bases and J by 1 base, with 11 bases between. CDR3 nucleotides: TGTGCCAGCAGTTACAGAACGAGCCAAGAGACCCAGTACTTC. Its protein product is CASSYRTSQETQYF.

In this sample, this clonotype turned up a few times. The chain's CDR3 is CSARGQGHQPQHF. The CDR3 bases are TGCAGTGCTAGGGGACAGGGACACCAGCCCCAGCATTTT. V and J are TRBV20-1 and TRBJ1-5; 9 bases align to TRBD1. After removal of 3 bases from V and 7 bases from J, the junction contained 4 bases not matched to a gene. This CDR3 is built from 13 residues. Germline CDR1 reads DFQATT; CDR2 reads SNEGSKA (reference sequence).

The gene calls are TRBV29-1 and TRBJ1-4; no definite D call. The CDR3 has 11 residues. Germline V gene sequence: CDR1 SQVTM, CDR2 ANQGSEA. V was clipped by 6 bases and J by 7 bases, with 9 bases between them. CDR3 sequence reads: CSVKMSEKLFF. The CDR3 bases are TGCAGCGTCAAGATGAGTGAAAAACTGTTTTTT.

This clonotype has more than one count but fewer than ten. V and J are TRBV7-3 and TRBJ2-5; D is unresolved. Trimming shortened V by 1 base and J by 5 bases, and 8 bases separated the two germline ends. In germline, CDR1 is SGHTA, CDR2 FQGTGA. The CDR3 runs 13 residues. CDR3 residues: CASSLIDGETQYF. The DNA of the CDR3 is TGTGCCAGCAGCTTAATAGACGGGGAGACCCAGTACTTC.

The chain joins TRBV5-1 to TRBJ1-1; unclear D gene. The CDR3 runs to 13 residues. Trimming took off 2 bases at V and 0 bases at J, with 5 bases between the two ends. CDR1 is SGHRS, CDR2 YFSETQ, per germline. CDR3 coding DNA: TGCGCCAGCAGCTTTTCGCTGAACACTGAAGCTTTCTTT. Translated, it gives CASSFSLNTEAFF.

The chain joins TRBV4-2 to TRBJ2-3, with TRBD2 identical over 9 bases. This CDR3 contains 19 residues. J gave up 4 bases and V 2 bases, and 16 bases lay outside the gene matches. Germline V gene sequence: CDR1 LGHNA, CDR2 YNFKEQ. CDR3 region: CASSQFPHRAGGLPDTQYF. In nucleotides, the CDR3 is TGTGCCAGCAGCCAATTTCCGCATCGAGCGGGAGGTCTCCCAGATACGCAGTATTTT.

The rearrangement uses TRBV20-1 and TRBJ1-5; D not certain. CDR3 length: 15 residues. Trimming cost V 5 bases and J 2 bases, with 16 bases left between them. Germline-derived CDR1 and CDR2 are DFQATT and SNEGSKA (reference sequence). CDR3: CSAYSPVGRNQPQHF. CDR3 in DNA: TGCAGTGCTTATTCCCCGGTAGGGCGCAATCAGCCCCAGCATTTT.

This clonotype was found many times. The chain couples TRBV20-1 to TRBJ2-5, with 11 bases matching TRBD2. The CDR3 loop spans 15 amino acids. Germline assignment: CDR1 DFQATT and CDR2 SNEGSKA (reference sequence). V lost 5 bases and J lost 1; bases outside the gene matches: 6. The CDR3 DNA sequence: TGCAGTGCTCCAACTAGCGGGAGAATCCAAGAGACCCAGTACTTC. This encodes CSAPTSGRIQETQYF.

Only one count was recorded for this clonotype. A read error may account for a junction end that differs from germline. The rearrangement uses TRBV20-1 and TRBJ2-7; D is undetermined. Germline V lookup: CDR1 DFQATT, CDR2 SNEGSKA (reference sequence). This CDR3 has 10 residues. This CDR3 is CSATKYEQCF. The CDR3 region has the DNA TGCAGTGCTACGAAGTACGAGCAGTGCTTC.

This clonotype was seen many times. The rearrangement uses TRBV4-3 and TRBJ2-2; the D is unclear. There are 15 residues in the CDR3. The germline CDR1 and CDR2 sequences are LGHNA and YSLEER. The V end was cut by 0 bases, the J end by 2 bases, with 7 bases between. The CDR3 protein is CASSQEGGNTGELFF. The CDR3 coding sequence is TGCGCCAGCAGCCAAGAGGGTGGAAACACCGGGGAGCTGTTTTTT.